This T cell receptor (beta chain) came from a study of CD8 T cells in ankylosing spondylitis. TCRdb passed the 5' RACE reads through MiXCR, listing each CDR3 protein once. The top ten clones hold around 6.8% of a sample with about 540,000 distinct CDR3 sequences, about an eighth of them seen once. Germline CDR1 reads MDHEN; CDR2 reads SYDVKM. The length of the CDR3 is 13 residues. The ends were cut back, 4 bases at V and 1 base at J, with 8 bases in the middle. This clonotype was recorded a few times. Antigen specificity is unknown. Points from the study as a whole: Apparently characteristic of ankylosing spondylitis blood was a TCR beta motif (under ten highly homologous variants).

V gene TRBV28 combines with J gene TRBJ2-7; a possible D gene is TRBD1 (5 bases). The specimen sequenced was blood, either unsorted or a sorted T cell fraction (not recorded which). This TCR came from a male donor with ankylosing spondylitis. The CDR3 DNA reads TGTGCCAGCAGTTCTAGACAGTCCTACGAGCAGTACGTC. Its protein product is CASSSRQSYEQYV.